This paragraph reports one T cell receptor beta chain. The target antigen is unknown. These data belong to a study of cytomegalovirus exposure and HLA in healthy donors. Study results and limitations: Altogether, 160 or so TCR beta chains were recorded as cytomegalovirus-associated. A few CMV-associated chains proved CMV antigen-specific in vitro.

Germline V CDR1 and CDR2: MNHNS, SASEGT. The CDR3 has 10 amino acids. V lost 5 bases to trimming and J lost 12 bases, with 8 bases between them. Libraries were prepared by immunoSEQ multiplex PCR; TCRdb keeps only in-frame clonotypes and omits some of them. The data hold 150,000 to 200,000 clones, with around four fifths observed a single time. The J gene is TRBJ2-1, the V gene TRBV6-1; no firm D call. This clonotype was obtained from a man aged 30 to 39 in good health and CMV-seropositive. Sequencing was done on a sample of PBMCs. CDR3 in DNA: TGTGCCAGCAGTACCCTCGGGCAGTTCTTC. It is translated as CASSTLGQFF.